This entry describes one TCR beta chain. It lacks a known antigen. No base quality values were provided; no much bigger clone lies one nucleotide off. The CDR3 covers 16 residues, taking in both the cysteine and the phenylalanine. Solely the CDR3 DNA is kept, with 48 bases framed from the first base. CDR1 and CDR2, per the germline V gene, are MNHNS and SASEGT. A distance of 13 bases separates the germline ends of V and J, which lose 4 bases and 0 bases respectively. The sample originates from a study of blood T cell repertoires in COVID-19 (dated by TCRdb to between 2020 and 2021). Describing the broader study: Collaborator samples came from the United States, Italy and Spain and covered acute and convalescent phases of COVID-19. The prospective study material was composed of cDNA or gDNA derived from T cells, B-cell-depleted T cells, or PBMCs. Subjects who had been exposed to COVID-19, were actively infected with it, or had recovered from it provided the deeply sampled blood TCRbeta repertoires that made up the dataset. The repertoires were released in a freely available public database intended as a resource for research on the immune response to SARS-CoV-2. Samples came from the ongoing ImmuneRACE study (first 160 participants) plus 1,254 subjects from 6 global collaborators. The sample metadata nearly always contained a de-identified subject ID, COVID-19 status, age in years and sex. Where HLA class I and class II types were available, the types were taken from metadata supplied by the sample provider, not from assay-based typing.

Results and caveats for the whole study, not just this receptor: How much clinical and demographic metadata was included differed by source and by participant, and the metadata was provided uncurated.

Enrolling through a virtual design, the prospective study's participants ranged in age from roughly 18 to 89 years and lived across 20 to 30 United States geographic areas. Cohort assignment in the prospective study relied on participant-reported clinical history from a screening survey and a study questionnaire. In the prospective study, whole blood, serum and a nasopharyngeal or oropharyngeal swab were collected from each participant by mobile phlebotomists. Additional blood draws and questionnaires over an approximately two-month period could optionally be provided by prospective study participants. Prospective study blood samples were shipped either frozen or at room temperature before DNA extraction. TCRbeta CDR3 regions were amplified from genomic DNA by means of the immunoSEQ Assay, a bias-controlled multiplex PCR. The study's own analysis went as follows. The number of nucleated cells in each sample was estimated by amplification of reference gene primers within the assay. To quantify the absolute abundance of each unique TCRbeta CDR3 rearrangement, sequence reads were collapsed and filtered. Productive Simpson clonality was computed per sample as the square root of Simpson's diversity index over productive rearrangements. Not all clones reach the TCRdb copy of this immuneACCESS table, which keeps in-frame sequences only. Checked studies attribute under half of the gap to unresolved V genes and leave the rest unexplained. D and trimming come from the DNA, and the V and J calls and clone size come from that table. The sample profile shows 300,000 to 400,000 clones; around 87% of them were found once. Of the sample, around 0.95% falls within the top ten clones.

Sequencing was performed on PBMCs or T cells enriched from blood (not recorded which). The sequence is built from TRBV6-1 and TRBJ1-5; TRBD1 might be the D gene, on 5 matching bases. This clonotype originated in a woman in her thirties with acute COVID-19. DNA sequence: TGTGCCAGCAGTGTCTGGAGGGGAAATAGCAATCAGCCCCAGCATTTT. Its protein product is CASSVWRGNSNQPQHF.